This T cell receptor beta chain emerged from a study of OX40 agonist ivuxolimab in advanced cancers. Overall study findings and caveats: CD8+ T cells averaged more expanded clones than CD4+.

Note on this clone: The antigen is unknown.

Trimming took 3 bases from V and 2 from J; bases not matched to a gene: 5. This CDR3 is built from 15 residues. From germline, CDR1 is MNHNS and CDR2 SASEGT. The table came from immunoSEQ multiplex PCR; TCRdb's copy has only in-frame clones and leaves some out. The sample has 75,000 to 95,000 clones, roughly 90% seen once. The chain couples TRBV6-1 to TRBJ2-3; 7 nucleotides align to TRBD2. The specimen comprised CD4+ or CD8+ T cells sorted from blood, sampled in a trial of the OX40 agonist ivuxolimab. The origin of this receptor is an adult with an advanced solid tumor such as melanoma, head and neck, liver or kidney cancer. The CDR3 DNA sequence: TGTGCCAGCAGTGATGGGGGAGGGATCACAGATACGCAGTATTTT. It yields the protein CASSDGGGITDTQYF.